This TCR beta chain was identified during a study of technical replicates of blood from several donors (dated by TCRdb to the late 2010s). Preparation of the library involved the immunoSEQ multiplex PCR assay. Entries here come from immuneACCESS through TCRdb and include only in-frame sequences with V and J called. Some clones fail to appear in such tables; in the studies checked, an unresolved V gene covers under half of the shortfall, and the cause of the remainder is unknown. The sample data list about 59,000 clones, and about 93% of these were observed just once. The top ten hold approximately 4.2% of the sample. Points on this clone: Its target antigen remains unknown. The input lacks base qualities; no much larger clone sits a single base away.

Reading from cysteine to phenylalanine, the CDR3 counts 15 amino acids. Left in the record is the CDR3 DNA by itself, 45 bases read in frame from the first base. The germline ends are 14 bases apart after V is trimmed by 4 bases and J by 6 bases. The germline V gene supplies CDR1 SGHRS and CDR2 YFSETQ. The sequence links TRBV5-1 to TRBJ1-6; no D gene can be assigned with confidence. The sequence was collected from a human donor in good health. Some clones in this sample may be carry-over from other donors' samples. The sequenced material came from PBMCs. For the CDR3, the sequence is CASSPRTGPNSPLHF. The bases read TGCGCCAGCAGCCCCCGGACTGGCCCTAATTCACCCCTCCACTTT.